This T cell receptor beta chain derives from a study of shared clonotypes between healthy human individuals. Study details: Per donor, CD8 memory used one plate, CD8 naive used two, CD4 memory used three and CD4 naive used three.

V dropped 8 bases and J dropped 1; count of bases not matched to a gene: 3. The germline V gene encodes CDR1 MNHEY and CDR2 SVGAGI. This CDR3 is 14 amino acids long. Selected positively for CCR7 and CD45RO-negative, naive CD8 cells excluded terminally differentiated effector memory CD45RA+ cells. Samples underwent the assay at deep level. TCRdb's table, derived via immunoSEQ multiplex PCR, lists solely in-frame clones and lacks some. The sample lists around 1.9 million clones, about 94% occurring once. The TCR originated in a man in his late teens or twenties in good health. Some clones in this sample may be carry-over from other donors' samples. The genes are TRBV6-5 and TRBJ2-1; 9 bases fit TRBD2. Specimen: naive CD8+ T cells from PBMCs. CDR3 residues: CASRLAVSYNEQFF. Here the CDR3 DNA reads TGTGCCAGCCGACTAGCGGTATCCTACAATGAGCAGTTCTTC.